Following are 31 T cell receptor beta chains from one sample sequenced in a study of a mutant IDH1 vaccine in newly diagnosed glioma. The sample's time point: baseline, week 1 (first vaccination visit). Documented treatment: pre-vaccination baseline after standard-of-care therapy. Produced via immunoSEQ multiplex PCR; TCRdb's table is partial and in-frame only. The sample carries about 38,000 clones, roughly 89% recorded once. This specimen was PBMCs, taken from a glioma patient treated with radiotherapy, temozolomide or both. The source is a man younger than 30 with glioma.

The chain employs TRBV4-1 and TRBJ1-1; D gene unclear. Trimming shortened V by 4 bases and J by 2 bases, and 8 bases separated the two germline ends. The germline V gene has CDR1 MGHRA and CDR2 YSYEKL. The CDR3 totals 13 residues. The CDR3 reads CASSPRTNTEAFF. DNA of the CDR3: TGCGCCAGCAGCCCTAGGACTAACACTGAAGCTTTCTTT.

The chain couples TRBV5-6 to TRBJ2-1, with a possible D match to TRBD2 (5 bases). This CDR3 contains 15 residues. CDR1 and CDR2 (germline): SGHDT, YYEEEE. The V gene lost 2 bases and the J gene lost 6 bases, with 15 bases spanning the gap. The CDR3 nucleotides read TGTGCCAGCAGCTTCGGGATAACCCGGGGCAATGAGCAGTTCTTC. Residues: CASSFGITRGNEQFF.

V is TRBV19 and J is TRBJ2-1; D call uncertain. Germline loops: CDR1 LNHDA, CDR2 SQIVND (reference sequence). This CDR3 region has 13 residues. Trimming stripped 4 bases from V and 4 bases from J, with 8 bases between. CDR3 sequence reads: CASSTTAYNEQFF. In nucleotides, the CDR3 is TGTGCCAGTAGTACGACTGCTTACAATGAGCAGTTCTTC.

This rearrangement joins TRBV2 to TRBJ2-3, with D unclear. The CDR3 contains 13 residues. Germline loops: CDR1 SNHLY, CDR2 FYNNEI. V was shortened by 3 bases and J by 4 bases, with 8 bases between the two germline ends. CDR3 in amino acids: CASSETTADTQYF. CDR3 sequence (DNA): TGTGCCAGCAGTGAGACGACTGCAGATACGCAGTATTTT.

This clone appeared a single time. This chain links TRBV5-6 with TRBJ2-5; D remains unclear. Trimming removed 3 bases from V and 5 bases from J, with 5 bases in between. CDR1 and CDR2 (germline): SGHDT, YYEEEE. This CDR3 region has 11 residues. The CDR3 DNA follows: TGTGCCAGCAGCTATAGGGAGACCCAGTACTTC. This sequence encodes CASSYRETQYF.

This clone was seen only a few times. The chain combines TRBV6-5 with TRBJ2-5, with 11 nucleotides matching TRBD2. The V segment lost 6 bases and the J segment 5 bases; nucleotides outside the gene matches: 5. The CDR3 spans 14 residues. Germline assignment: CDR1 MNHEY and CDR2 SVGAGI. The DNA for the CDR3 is TGTGCCAGCAGAGTAGCGGGAGGGCCCGAGACCCAGTACTTC. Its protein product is CASRVAGGPETQYF.

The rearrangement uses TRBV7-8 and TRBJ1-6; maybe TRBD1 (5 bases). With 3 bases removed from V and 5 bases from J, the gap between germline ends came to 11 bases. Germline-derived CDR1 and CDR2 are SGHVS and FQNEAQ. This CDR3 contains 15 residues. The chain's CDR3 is CASSFRDWDNSPLHF. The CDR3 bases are TGTGCCAGCAGCTTCAGGGATTGGGATAATTCACCCCTCCACTTT.

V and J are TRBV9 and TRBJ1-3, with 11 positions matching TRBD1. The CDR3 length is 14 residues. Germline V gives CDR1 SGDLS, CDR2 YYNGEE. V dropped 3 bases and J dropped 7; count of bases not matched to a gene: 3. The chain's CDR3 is CASSGTGGRNTIYF. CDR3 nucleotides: TGTGCCAGCAGCGGGACAGGGGGCCGGAACACCATATATTTT. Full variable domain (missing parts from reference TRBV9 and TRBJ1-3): DSGVTQTPKHLITATGQRVTLRCSPRSGDLSVYWYQQSLDQGLQFLIQYYNGEERAKGNILERFSAQQFPDLHSELNLSSLELGDSALYFCASSGTGGRNTIYFGEGSWLTVV.

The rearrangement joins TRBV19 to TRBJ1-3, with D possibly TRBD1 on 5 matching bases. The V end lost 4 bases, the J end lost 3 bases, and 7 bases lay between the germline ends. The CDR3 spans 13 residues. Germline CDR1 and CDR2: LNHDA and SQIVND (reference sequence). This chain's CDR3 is CASSRDRGNTIYF. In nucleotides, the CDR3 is TGTGCCAGTAGTAGGGACCGTGGAAACACCATATATTTT.

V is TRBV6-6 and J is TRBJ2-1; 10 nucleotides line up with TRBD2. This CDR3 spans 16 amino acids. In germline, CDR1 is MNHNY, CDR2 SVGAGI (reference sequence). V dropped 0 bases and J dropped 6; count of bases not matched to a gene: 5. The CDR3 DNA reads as TGTGCCAGCAGTTACTCATCTAGCGGGAGAGTCAATGAGCAGTTCTTC. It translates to CASSYSSSGRVNEQFF.

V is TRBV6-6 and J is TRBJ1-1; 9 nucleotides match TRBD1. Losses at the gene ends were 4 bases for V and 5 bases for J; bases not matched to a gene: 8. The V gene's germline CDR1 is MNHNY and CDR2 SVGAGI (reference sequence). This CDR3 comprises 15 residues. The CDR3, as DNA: TGTGCCAGCAGTTCCTACAGGGGGCCGGATACTGAAGCTTTCTTT. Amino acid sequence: CASSSYRGPDTEAFF.

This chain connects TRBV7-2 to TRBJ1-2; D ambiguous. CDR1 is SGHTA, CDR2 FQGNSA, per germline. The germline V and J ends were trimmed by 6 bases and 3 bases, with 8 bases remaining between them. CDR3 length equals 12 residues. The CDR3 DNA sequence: TGTGCCAGCAGTCCGGGATACTATGGCTACACCTTC. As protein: CASSPGYYGYTF. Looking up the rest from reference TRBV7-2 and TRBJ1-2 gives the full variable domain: GAGVSQSPSNKVTEKGKDVELRCDPISGHTALYWYRQSLGQGLEFLIYFQGNSAPDKSGLPSDRFSAERTGGSVSTLTIQRTQQEDSAVYLCASSPGYYGYTFGSGTRLTVV.

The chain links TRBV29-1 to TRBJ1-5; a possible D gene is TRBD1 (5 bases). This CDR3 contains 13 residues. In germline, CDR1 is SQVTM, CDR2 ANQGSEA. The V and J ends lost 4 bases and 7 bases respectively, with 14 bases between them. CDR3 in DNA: TGCAGCGTTGCGGGGACGGAGGGCCAGCCCCAGCATTTT. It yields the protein CSVAGTEGQPQHF.

CDR3 nucleotides: TGTGCCAGCAGGAAACAGGGCCGCACAGATACGCAGTATTTT. Protein product: CASRKQGRTDTQYF. J is TRBJ2-3 and V is TRBV28; the D gene is possibly TRBD1 (6 bases). The V gene lost 6 bases and the J gene lost 1 base, with 11 bases spanning the gap. CDR1 is MDHEN, CDR2 SYDVKM, per germline. CDR3 length equals 14 residues.

The CDR3 region has the DNA TGTGCCAGCAGCCCTGAGGCGGGAAGGCGCACAGATACGCAGTATTTT. Encoded protein: CASSPEAGRRTDTQYF. The genes are TRBV5-6 and TRBJ2-3; TRBD2 is a possible D gene (6 bases). The V gene's germline CDR1 is SGHDT and CDR2 YYEEEE. This CDR3 comprises 16 residues. The germline V and J ends were trimmed by 4 bases and 1 base, with 16 bases remaining between them.

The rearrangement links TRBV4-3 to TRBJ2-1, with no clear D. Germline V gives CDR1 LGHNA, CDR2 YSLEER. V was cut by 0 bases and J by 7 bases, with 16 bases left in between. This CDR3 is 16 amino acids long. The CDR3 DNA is TGCGCCAGCAGCCAAGATCGCGTGGATGGTCGGAATGAGCAGTTCTTC. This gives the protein CASSQDRVDGRNEQFF.

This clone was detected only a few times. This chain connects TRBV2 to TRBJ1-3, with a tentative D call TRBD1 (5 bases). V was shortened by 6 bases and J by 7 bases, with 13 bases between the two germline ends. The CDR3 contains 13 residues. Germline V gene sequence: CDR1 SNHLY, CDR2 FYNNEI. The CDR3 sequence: CASRRTGTNTIYF. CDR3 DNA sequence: TGTGCCAGCAGACGGACGGGGACTAACACCATATATTTT.

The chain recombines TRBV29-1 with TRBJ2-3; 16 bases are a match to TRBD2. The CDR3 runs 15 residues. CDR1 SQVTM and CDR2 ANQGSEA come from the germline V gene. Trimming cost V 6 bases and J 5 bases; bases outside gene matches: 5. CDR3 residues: CSVGGTSGRVDTQYF. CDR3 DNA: TGCAGCGTCGGCGGGACTAGCGGGAGGGTAGATACGCAGTATTTT.

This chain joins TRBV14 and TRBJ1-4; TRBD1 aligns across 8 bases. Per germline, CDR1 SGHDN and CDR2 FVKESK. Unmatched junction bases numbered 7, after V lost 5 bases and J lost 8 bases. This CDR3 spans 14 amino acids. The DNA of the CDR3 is TGTGCCAGCAGCGAACAGGGGGGTCGCGAAAAACTGTTTTTT. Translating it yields CASSEQGGREKLFF.

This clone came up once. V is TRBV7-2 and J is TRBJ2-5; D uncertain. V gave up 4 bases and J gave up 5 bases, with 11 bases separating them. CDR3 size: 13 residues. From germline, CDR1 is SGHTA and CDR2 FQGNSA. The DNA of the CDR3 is TGTGCCAGCAGCTCGGACCTGACGGAGACCCAGTACTTC. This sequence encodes CASSSDLTETQYF.

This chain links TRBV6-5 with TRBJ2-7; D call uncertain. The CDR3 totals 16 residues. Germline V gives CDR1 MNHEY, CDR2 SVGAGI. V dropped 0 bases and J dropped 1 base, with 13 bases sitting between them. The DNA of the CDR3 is TGTGCCAGCAGTTACTCGATTGGCAGGTTGTCCTACGAGCAGTACTTC. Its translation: CASSYSIGRLSYEQYF.

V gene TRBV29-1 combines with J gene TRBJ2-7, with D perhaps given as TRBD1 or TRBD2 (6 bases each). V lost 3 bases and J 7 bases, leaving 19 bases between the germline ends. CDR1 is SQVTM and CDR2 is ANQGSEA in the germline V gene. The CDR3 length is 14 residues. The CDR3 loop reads CSVEGYLGGGEQYF. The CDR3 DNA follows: TGCAGCGTTGAGGGCTACCTAGGAGGGGGAGAGCAGTACTTC.

The CDR3 here is CASRLTGGQETQYF. The DNA for the CDR3 is TGTGCCAGTAGATTGACAGGGGGCCAAGAGACCCAGTACTTC. The chain links TRBV19 to TRBJ2-5, with 9 bases matching TRBD1. V lost 6 bases, J lost 1 base, and 3 bases stayed unmatched. CDR3 length: 14 amino acids. The germline V gene has CDR1 LNHDA and CDR2 SQIVND (reference sequence). Looking up the rest from reference TRBV19 and TRBJ2-5 gives the full variable domain: DGGITQSPKYLFRKEGQNVTLSCEQNLNHDAMYWYRQDPGQGLRLIYYSQIVNDFQKGDIAEGYSVSREKKESFPLTVTSAQKNPTAFYLCASRLTGGQETQYFGPGTRLLVL.

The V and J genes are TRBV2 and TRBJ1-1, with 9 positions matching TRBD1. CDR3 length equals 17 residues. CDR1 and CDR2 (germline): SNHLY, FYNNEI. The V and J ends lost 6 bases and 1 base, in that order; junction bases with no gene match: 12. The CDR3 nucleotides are TGTGCCAGCAGCGACCTACAGGGGGCGCATCGGAACACTGAAGCTTTCTTT. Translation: CASSDLQGAHRNTEAFF.

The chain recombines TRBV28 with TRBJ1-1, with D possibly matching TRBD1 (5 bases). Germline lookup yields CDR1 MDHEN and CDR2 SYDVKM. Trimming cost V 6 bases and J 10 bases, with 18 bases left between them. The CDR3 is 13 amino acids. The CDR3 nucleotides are TGTGCCAGCAGCCCCGGGGGGTATAAGGGAGCTTTCTTT. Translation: CASSPGGYKGAFF.

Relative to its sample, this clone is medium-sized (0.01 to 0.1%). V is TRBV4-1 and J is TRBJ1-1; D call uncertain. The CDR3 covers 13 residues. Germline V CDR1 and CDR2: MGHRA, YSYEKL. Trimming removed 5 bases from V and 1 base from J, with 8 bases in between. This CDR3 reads CASSIGRNTEAFF. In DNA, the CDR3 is TGCGCCAGCAGCATCGGACGGAACACTGAAGCTTTCTTT.

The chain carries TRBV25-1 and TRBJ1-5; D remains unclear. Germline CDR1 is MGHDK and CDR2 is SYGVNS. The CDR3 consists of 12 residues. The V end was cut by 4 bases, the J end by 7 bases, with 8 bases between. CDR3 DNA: TGTGCCAGCAGTGGGGGAGGCCAGCCCCAGCATTTT. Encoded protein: CASSGGGQPQHF.

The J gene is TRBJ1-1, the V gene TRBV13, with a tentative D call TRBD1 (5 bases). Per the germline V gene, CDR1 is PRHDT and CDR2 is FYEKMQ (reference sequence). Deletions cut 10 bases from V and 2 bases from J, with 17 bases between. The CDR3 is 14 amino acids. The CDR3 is CATSGGVINTEAFF. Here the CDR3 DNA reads TGTGCCACCTCGGGGGGGGTAATAAACACTGAAGCTTTCTTT. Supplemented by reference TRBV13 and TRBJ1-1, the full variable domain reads AAGVIQSPRHLIKEKRETATLKCYPIPRHDTVYWYQQGPGQDPQFLISFYEKMQSDKGSIPDRFSAQQFSDYHSELNMSSLELGDSALYFCATSGGVINTEAFFGQGTRLTVV.

The CDR3 DNA reads TGTGCCAGCAGCTTATCCCGATTTTTAGCTGGAAACACCATATATTTT. Translating it yields CASSLSRFLAGNTIYF. The V call is TRBV7-4, the J call TRBJ1-3, with no clear D. The CDR3 has 16 amino acids. The V end was cut by 2 bases, the J end by 2 bases, with 13 bases between. Germline CDR1 SGHVT, CDR2 SQSDAQ.

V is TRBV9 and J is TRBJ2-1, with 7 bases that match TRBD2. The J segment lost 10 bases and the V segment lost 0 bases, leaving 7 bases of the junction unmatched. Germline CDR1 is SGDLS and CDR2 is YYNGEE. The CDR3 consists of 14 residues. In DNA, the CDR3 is TGTGCCAGCAGCGTAGCGGGAGGATCTCTCGAGCAGTTCTTC. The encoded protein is CASSVAGGSLEQFF.

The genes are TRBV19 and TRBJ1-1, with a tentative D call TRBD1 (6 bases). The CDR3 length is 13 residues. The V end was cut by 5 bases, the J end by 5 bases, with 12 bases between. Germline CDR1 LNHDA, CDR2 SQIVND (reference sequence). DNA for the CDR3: TGTGCCAGTAGTTCAGGGGTGGGAACTGAAGCTTTCTTT. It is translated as CASSSGVGTEAFF. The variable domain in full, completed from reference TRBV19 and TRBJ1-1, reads DGGITQSPKYLFRKEGQNVTLSCEQNLNHDAMYWYRQDPGQGLRLIYYSQIVNDFQKGDIAEGYSVSREKKESFPLTVTSAQKNPTAFYLCASSSGVGTEAFFGQGTRLTVV.